Following are 12 T cell receptor beta chains from one sample sequenced in a study of blood T cell repertoires in COVID-19. This table comes from immunoSEQ multiplex PCR, and its TCRdb copy is limited to in-frame clones, with some not included. The profile covers around 56,000 clones, with 80% to 90% appearing a single time and about a fifth taken by the ten largest. The specimen was peripheral blood. The receptors were gathered from a human donor in a cohort sampled during active COVID-19.

The V and J genes are TRBV3-1 (or the pseudogene TRBV3-2) and TRBJ2-3; the match to TRBD2 covers 8 bases. The CDR3 is 16 residues long. The germline V gene has CDR1 LGHDT and CDR2 YNNKEL (reference sequence). With 1 base clipped from V and 2 bases from J, the junction kept 5 bases outside the gene matches. The DNA for the CDR3 is TGTGCCAGCAGCCAAGCCGGGACTAGGACCACAGATACGCAGTATTTT. This sequence encodes CASSQAGTRTTDTQYF.

CDR3 coding DNA: TGTGCCAGCTCACCAACGGAGGTGGGCAATAATTCACCCCTCCACTTT. Its translation is CASSPTEVGNNSPLHF. This chain joins TRBV18 and TRBJ1-6; D uncertain. Germline loops: CDR1 KGHSH, CDR2 LQKENI. V lost 2 bases and J lost 5, with 13 bases in between. The CDR3 runs 16 residues.

V and J are TRBV11-2 and TRBJ1-6; 7 bases map to TRBD1. Unmatched junction bases numbered 9, after V lost 5 bases and J lost 5 bases. The CDR3 is 16 residues long. Germline CDR1 SGHAT, CDR2 FQNNGV. CDR3 protein: CASSRATGFDNSPLHF. For the CDR3, the DNA is TGTGCCAGCAGCCGAGCGACAGGGTTTGATAATTCACCCCTCCACTTT.

This clone was counted only a few times. The chain uses TRBV6-6 and TRBJ1-5, with 7 bases aligning to TRBD1. V lost 0 bases to trimming and J lost 3 bases; unmatched junction nucleotides: 5. The V gene's germline CDR1 is MNHNY and CDR2 SVGAGI (reference sequence). The CDR3 is made up of 16 amino acids. The CDR3 sequence: CASSYSTGMDNQPQHF. The DNA of the CDR3 is TGTGCCAGCAGTTACTCGACAGGGATGGACAATCAGCCCCAGCATTTT.

J is TRBJ2-1 and V is TRBV5-1; 14 nucleotides align to TRBD2. Germline CDR1 and CDR2: SGHRS and YFSETQ. Trimming at V came to 0 bases and at J to 3 bases, leaving 5 bases not matched to a gene. The CDR3 length is 18 residues. The CDR3 protein is CASSLVVGLAGGYNEQFF. In DNA form, the CDR3 reads TGCGCCAGCAGCTTGGTGGTTGGACTAGCGGGGGGCTACAATGAGCAGTTCTTC.

The V and J genes are TRBV7-9 and TRBJ2-7; 8 bases are shared with TRBD2. This CDR3 contains 15 residues. V gave up 3 bases and J gave up 2 bases; unmatched junction bases: 6. Germline V lookup: CDR1 SEHNR, CDR2 FQNEAQ (reference sequence). For the CDR3, the DNA is TGTGCCAGCAGCTTCCTCGCGGGGGGCGCCTACGAGCAGTACTTC. Translation: CASSFLAGGAYEQYF. Full variable domain (remainder filled in from reference TRBV7-9 and TRBJ2-7): DTGVSQNPRHKITKRGQNVTFRCDPISEHNRLYWYRQTLGQGPEFLTYFQNEAQLEKSRLLSDRFSAERPKGSFSTLEIQRTEQGDSAMYLCASSFLAGGAYEQYFGPGTRLTVT.

This clone was counted only a few times. The CDR3 nucleotides are TGTGCCAGCAGGACTACGAACTCACCCCTCCACTTT. As protein: CASRTTNSPLHF. The chain couples TRBV7-8 to TRBJ1-6; D unclear. This CDR3 has 12 amino acids. Trimming pared 6 bases from V and 10 bases from J, leaving 10 bases between. Germline V gives CDR1 SGHVS, CDR2 FQNEAQ.

The chain recombines TRBV19 with TRBJ1-1, with 8 nucleotides matching TRBD1. The CDR3 extends over 13 amino acids. The junction had 2 bases not matched to a gene; V was cut back by 6 bases and J by 2 bases. The germline V gene has CDR1 LNHDA and CDR2 SQIVND (reference sequence). The CDR3 sequence is CASRDRVNTEAFF. CDR3 nucleotides: TGTGCCAGTAGGGACAGGGTAAACACTGAAGCTTTCTTT.

This rearrangement joins TRBV10-3 to TRBJ1-1; tentatively, D is TRBD1 (5 bases). V dropped 4 bases and J dropped 1 base, with 16 bases sitting between them. Germline CDR1 ENHRY, CDR2 SYGVKD. The CDR3 totals 16 residues. In DNA form, the CDR3 reads TGTGCCATCAGTGTTCGGCCGGGACTGGCGAACACTGAAGCTTTCTTT. Its protein product is CAISVRPGLANTEAFF.

The chain carries TRBV19 and TRBJ1-5, with 9 bases aligning to TRBD1. The CDR3 is 15 residues long. V was clipped by 3 bases and J by 6 bases; unmatched bases: 6. Germline V gene lookup returns CDR1 LNHDA and CDR2 SQIVND (reference sequence). The CDR3 spells CASSILGQGGQPQHF. CDR3 in DNA: TGTGCCAGTAGTATTTTGGGACAGGGCGGTCAGCCCCAGCATTTT. Full variable domain (rest looked up from reference TRBV19 and TRBJ1-5): DGGITQSPKYLFRKEGQNVTLSCEQNLNHDAMYWYRQDPGQGLRLIYYSQIVNDFQKGDIAEGYSVSREKKESFPLTVTSAQKNPTAFYLCASSILGQGGQPQHFGDGTRLSIL.

The genes are TRBV24-1 and TRBJ2-1; 11 nucleotides align to TRBD2. This CDR3 spans 16 amino acids. Per the germline V gene, CDR1 is KGHDR and CDR2 is SFDVKD. J lost 7 bases, V lost 3 bases, and 7 bases had no gene match. The CDR3 spells CATSDELAGAGNEQFF. For the CDR3, the DNA is TGTGCCACCAGTGATGAACTAGCGGGGGCAGGTAATGAGCAGTTCTTC.

The chain employs TRBV6-4 and TRBJ2-2, with 11 bases matching TRBD1. The V and J ends lost 4 bases and 3 bases, in that order; junction bases with no gene match: 1. The CDR3 extends over 15 amino acids. CDR1 and CDR2 from the germline V gene are MRHNA and SNTAGT. CDR3 in amino acids: CASSADRGHTGELFF. The DNA for the CDR3 is TGTGCCAGCAGTGCGGACAGGGGGCACACCGGGGAGCTGTTTTTT.